These 9 T cell receptor beta chains came from one sample sequenced in a study of CD8+CD57+ T cells in acquired aplastic anemia. The TCR beta profiling, which covered VDJ combination and CDR3 sequence, was carried out using genomic DNA as the template. TCRdb passed the reads through MiXCR, listing each CDR3 protein once. The data show 200,000 to 250,000 distinct CDR3 sequences, 30% to 40% seen once. The material sequenced was sorted CD4+, CD8+, or CD8+CD57+ T cells (not recorded which) from PBMCs. The source of these receptors is a human donor in good health, serving as a control.

Notes on this clonotype: A junction end diverges from the germline sequence, so it may reflect a read error. The chain is built from TRBV5-6 and TRBJ1-1; D ambiguous. CDR1 and CDR2 from the germline V gene are SGHDT and YYEEEE. The CDR3 has 16 residues. The CDR3 DNA sequence: TGTGCCAGCGGCTTGTATGGTGTGTCAATGAACACTGAAGCTTTCTTT. As protein: CASGLYGVSMNTEAFF.

This clonotype turned up a few times. V gene TRBV12-5 combines with J gene TRBJ2-3; 9 bases agree with TRBD2. V lost 4 bases to trimming and J lost 5 bases; unmatched junction nucleotides: 13. CDR1 and CDR2 from the germline V gene are LGHNT and FRNRAP. CDR3 length: 17 amino acids. CDR3 region: CASGSPAGSGSIDTQYF. The CDR3 coding sequence is TGTGCTAGTGGTTCCCCCGCGGGTAGCGGGAGTATAGATACGCAGTATTTT.

This clonotype was seen a few times. At one end, the junction sequence differs from germline, possibly due to a read error. The chain combines TRBV19 with TRBJ2-3, with no clear D. This CDR3 is built from 17 residues. CDR1 and CDR2 from the germline V gene are LNHDA and SQIVND (reference sequence). In DNA, the CDR3 is TGTGCCGGTAGTATAGGCCCCCCCCACCTGAGCACAGATACGCAGTATTTT. The encoded protein is CAGSIGPPHLSTDTQYF.

The sample holds many counts of this clonotype. The chain links TRBV20-1 to TRBJ1-1; TRBD1 is a possible D gene (6 bases). Trimming left V 5 bases short and J 7 bases short, with 17 bases between. Germline assignment: CDR1 DFQATT and CDR2 SNEGSKA (reference sequence). The CDR3 is 13 amino acids. The CDR3 nucleotides are TGCAGTGCTCGACAAAGGACAGCCAGTGAAGCTTTCTTT. Translation: CSARQRTASEAFF.

The chain is built from TRBV6-2 or TRBV6-3 and TRBJ2-5; a possible D gene is TRBD2 (7 bases). Trimming stripped 2 bases from V and 5 bases from J, with 18 bases between. CDR1 and CDR2 from the germline V gene are MNHEY and SVGEGT. This CDR3 has 16 amino acids. DNA of the CDR3: TGTGCCAGCAGTTACCCCCGGGGGGCGCCTGTGGAGACCCAGTACTTC. This codes for CASSYPRGAPVETQYF.

This clonotype has only a few counts. The chain carries TRBV5-1 and TRBJ1-1; 7 nucleotides line up with TRBD1. The germline V gene has CDR1 SGHRS and CDR2 YFSETQ. The trim removed 1 base at V and 6 bases at J, leaving 6 bases unmatched. The CDR3 is 14 residues long. In DNA, the CDR3 is TGCGCCAGCAGCTTGATGGGGACAGCTGCTGAAGCTTTCTTT. It yields the protein CASSLMGTAAEAFF.

This sequence joins TRBV10-3 and TRBJ2-7; the match to TRBD1 covers 9 bases. The CDR3 is 15 residues long. The germline gives CDR1 ENHRY, CDR2 SYGVKD. The V and J ends lost 4 bases and 3 bases, in that order; junction bases with no gene match: 7. The CDR3 loop is CAISGGTGTGYEQYF. CDR3 coding DNA: TGTGCCATCAGTGGTGGGACAGGGACGGGCTACGAGCAGTACTTC.

This clonotype was counted ten times or more. At one boundary the junction diverges from the germline segment, which might be a read error. The chain is built from TRBV6-5 and TRBJ1-1, with no clear D. Per the germline V gene, CDR1 is MNHEY and CDR2 is SVGAGI. The CDR3 consists of 12 residues. The CDR3 loop is CASSYSDTEAFF. DNA of the CDR3: TGTGCCAGTAGTTACTCGGACACTGAAGCTTTCTTT.

In its sample, this clonotype was seen many times. The rearrangement joins TRBV6-5 to TRBJ2-7; 7 bases align to TRBD2. Germline CDR1 MNHEY, CDR2 SVGAGI. The CDR3 length is 16 residues. Trimming took 0 bases from V and 3 from J; bases not matched to a gene: 8. The CDR3 here is CASSYSVASGNYEQYF. CDR3 sequence (DNA): TGTGCCAGCAGTTACTCGGTAGCTAGCGGAAACTACGAGCAGTACTTC.